Listed below are T cell receptor beta chains from one sample, sequenced in a study of cytomegalovirus exposure and HLA in healthy donors. Generated by immunoSEQ multiplex PCR, the TCRdb table keeps only in-frame clones and is missing some. The sample gives approximately 59,000 clones, 60% to 80% of which show up once; less than 20% is in the top ten. Sequenced: PBMCs. The receptor source for this set is a middle-aged man in good health and CMV-seropositive. CDR3s include the opening cysteine and the closing phenylalanine or tryptophan.

j_gene	v_gene	CDR3aa
TRBJ1-6	TRBV7-9	CASDLQGSNSPLHF
TRBJ2-2	TRBV18	CASSPVLVSGDANTGELFF
TRBJ2-5	TRBV18	CASRKGQGGETQYF
TRBJ2-2	TRBV25-1	CASSARGDNTGELFF
TRBJ1-1	TRBV12-5	CATLRQANTEAFF
TRBJ2-7	TRBV7-7	CASSPGLAGPLSYEQYF
TRBJ2-1	TRBV9	CASSVALSGRFQGGSNEQFF
TRBJ2-7	TRBV6-5	CASSYSGSLDYEQYF
TRBJ2-4	TRBV7-2	CASSSGLAPAKNIQYF
TRBJ2-1	TRBV5-4	CASRPWTGYEQFF
TRBJ1-1	TRBV5-1	CASSWTANTEAFF
TRBJ2-5	TRBV27	CASSSDRGPQETQYF
TRBJ2-5	TRBV11-2	CASSLGREETQYF
TRBJ2-7	TRBV7-2	CASSPPGVPYEQYF
TRBJ2-2	TRBV9	CASSNRPGSGGELFF
TRBJ2-7	TRBV6-5	CASSWVAGGHYEQYF
TRBJ2-3	TRBV19	CASSIADSRDTQYF
TRBJ2-3	TRBV2	CASGYRGGSDTQYF
TRBJ1-5	TRBV15	CATSSGVGQPQHF
TRBJ2-1	TRBV7-6	CASSLWASGNEQFF
TRBJ2-4	TRBV15	CATSNLTGMAKNIQYF
TRBJ2-3	TRBV14	CASSQGVAGGLDTQYF
TRBJ2-1	TRBV30	CAWSVRRGDVGQFF
TRBJ2-3	TRBV27	CASRERGSTDTQYF
TRBJ2-5	TRBV10-3	CAISSGLAGEGETQYF
TRBJ2-7	TRBV6-6	CASKPGQGLNEQYF